Below, 19 T cell receptor beta chains from the same sample are listed, as sequenced in a study of shared clonotypes between healthy human individuals. Profiled with immunoSEQ multiplex PCR; TCRdb holds only in-frame clones, not every one. The sample holds 2.3 million or so clones, 85% to 95% seen once. Material for sequencing was naive CD4+ T cells from PBMCs. The sample's subset: CD45RA+ positively selected. The receptors here all came from a man younger than 35 in good health. Some clones in this sample may be carry-over from other donors' samples.

The J gene is TRBJ2-3, the V gene TRBV5-1; the D gene is possibly TRBD1 (6 bases). CDR1 is SGHRS and CDR2 is YFSETQ in the germline V gene. Trimming shortened V by 4 bases and J by 4 bases, and 13 bases separated the two germline ends. The CDR3 covers 14 residues. This chain's CDR3 is CASSTQGGPDTQYF. The CDR3 nucleotides read TGCGCCAGCAGCACACAGGGCGGCCCAGATACGCAGTATTTT.

The DNA for the CDR3 is TGTGCCAGCAGTTACATTATAGGAGATACGCAGTATTTT. Translating it yields CASSYIIGDTQYF. V gene TRBV6-5 combines with J gene TRBJ2-3; D is undetermined. The CDR3 is 13 residues long. V shed 2 bases and J shed 5 bases, with 8 bases lying between them. CDR1 is MNHEY and CDR2 is SVGAGI in the germline V gene.

This clone appeared a single time. V usage is TRBV5-1 and J usage is TRBJ2-1; weak D call: TRBD2 (6 bases). This CDR3 spans 15 amino acids. Germline V CDR1 and CDR2: SGHRS, YFSETQ. V was clipped by 4 bases and J by 8 bases, with 19 bases between them. CDR3 loop: CASSPTVRAGYEQFF. The DNA of the CDR3 is TGCGCCAGCAGCCCGACTGTCCGAGCGGGTTATGAGCAGTTCTTC.

As regards this clone: The germline gene is not matched at one end of the junction; a read error may be the cause. V is TRBV6-1 and J is TRBJ2-7; 7 nucleotides match TRBD1. Germline-derived CDR1 and CDR2 are MNHNS and SASEGT. The CDR3 is made up of 11 amino acids. The CDR3 sequence: CASSEATGDLF. The CDR3 DNA reads TGTGCCAGCAGTGAAGCTACAGGGGATTTGTTC.

This chain joins TRBV30 and TRBJ1-2; TRBD1 is a possible D gene (5 bases). V was clipped by 0 bases and J by 6 bases, with 11 bases between them. CDR1 is GTSNPN and CDR2 is SVGIG in the germline V gene (reference sequence). The CDR3 has 13 residues. CDR3 region: CAWSVGVGDGYTF. The CDR3 nucleotides read TGTGCCTGGAGTGTAGGGGTTGGGGATGGCTACACCTTC. Filled out from reference TRBV30 and TRBJ1-2, the complete variable domain reads SQTIHQWPATLVQPVGSPLSLECTVEGTSNPNLYWYRQAAGRGLQLLFYSVGIGQISSEVPQNLSASRPQDRQFILSSKKLLLSDSGFYLCAWSVGVGDGYTFGSGTRLTVV.

The chain recombines TRBV28 with TRBJ1-3; D remains ambiguous. V shed 6 bases and J shed 2 bases, with 11 bases lying between them. The CDR3 sequence is 14 residues long. Germline-derived CDR1 and CDR2 are MDHEN and SYDVKM. The DNA of the CDR3 is TGTGCCAGCAGGGCTCGGAGAACTGGAAACACCATATATTTT. Translation: CASRARRTGNTIYF.

The chain has TRBV4-1 and TRBJ2-3, with a possible D match to TRBD2 (5 bases). CDR3 size: 14 residues. V shed 4 bases and J shed 2 bases, with 10 bases lying between them. Germline CDR1 is MGHRA and CDR2 is YSYEKL. This chain's CDR3 is CASSRLADTDTQYF. The CDR3 DNA is TGCGCCAGCAGCCGGCTAGCCGACACAGATACGCAGTATTTT.

The V and J genes are TRBV5-8 and TRBJ1-2; the D gene is possibly TRBD1 (5 bases). The CDR3 is made up of 14 amino acids. Germline loops: CDR1 SGHTS, CDR2 YDEGEE. Trimming removed 4 bases from V and 4 bases from J, with 14 bases in between. The CDR3 loop reads CASSHFQGGYGYTF. The CDR3 region has the DNA TGTGCCAGCAGCCACTTCCAGGGTGGCTATGGCTACACCTTC.

The chain joins TRBV15 to TRBJ2-2; D is undetermined. The length of the CDR3 is 11 residues. CDR1 is LNHNV, CDR2 YYDKDF, per germline (reference sequence). V lost 5 bases, J lost 3 bases, and 1 base lay in between. The CDR3 loop reads CATSDTGELFF. DNA for the CDR3: TGTGCCACCAGCGACACCGGGGAGCTGTTTTTT.

The J gene is TRBJ2-5, the V gene TRBV10-3; 10 bases are a match to TRBD2. The CDR3 is 17 amino acids. The V and J ends lost 0 bases and 2 bases, in that order; junction bases with no gene match: 6. CDR1 is ENHRY, CDR2 SYGVKD, per germline. The CDR3 protein is CAISESRLAGAQETQYF. DNA for the CDR3: TGTGCCATCAGTGAGTCTCGGCTAGCGGGAGCGCAAGAGACCCAGTACTTC.

The genes are TRBV7-2 and TRBJ2-1; D is possibly TRBD2 (6 bases). The CDR3 spans 13 residues. V lost 2 bases and J lost 8, with 10 bases in between. Germline V CDR1 and CDR2: SGHTA, FQGNSA. The CDR3 coding sequence is TGTGCCAGCAGCTTACAGGGAGGCGATGAGCAGTTCTTC. Protein sequence: CASSLQGGDEQFF. Drawing the rest from reference TRBV7-2 and TRBJ2-1, the complete variable domain is GAGVSQSPSNKVTEKGKDVELRCDPISGHTALYWYRQSLGQGLEFLIYFQGNSAPDKSGLPSDRFSAERTGGSVSTLTIQRTQQEDSAVYLCASSLQGGDEQFFGPGTRLTVL.

In regard to this clone: In the same sample, other DNA sequences code for this CDR3. The rearrangement links TRBV5-1 to TRBJ2-7; 7 nucleotides match TRBD2. The V and J ends lost 4 bases and 3 bases, in that order; junction bases with no gene match: 13. This CDR3 spans 16 amino acids. Germline V gene lookup returns CDR1 SGHRS and CDR2 YFSETQ. Here the CDR3 DNA reads TGCGCCAGCAGCCTAAGCGGGACTGGGGCAAGCTACGAGCAGTACTTC. Residues: CASSLSGTGASYEQYF.

The CDR3 DNA is TGTGCCACCAGCAGAGAGGCAGGGAATAACTATGGCTACACCTTC. Amino acids: CATSREAGNNYGYTF. The chain has TRBV15 and TRBJ1-2, with D perhaps TRBD1 (5 bases). This CDR3 is built from 15 residues. CDR1 LNHNV and CDR2 YYDKDF come from the germline V gene (reference sequence). V dropped 0 bases and J dropped 1 base, with 9 bases sitting between them.

Here the CDR3 DNA reads TGTGCCAGCAGTTTAGCGACAGGGGTTGGTTCACCCCTCCACTTT. Amino acids: CASSLATGVGSPLHF. V gene TRBV6-1 combines with J gene TRBJ1-6, with 8 bases lining up with TRBD1. Per the germline V gene, CDR1 is MNHNS and CDR2 is SASEGT. With V trimmed by 5 bases and J by 9 bases, 9 bases remained unmatched. The CDR3 is 15 residues long.

In its sample, this clone was seen once. This rearrangement joins TRBV6-1 to TRBJ2-7, with 7 nucleotides matching TRBD2. The CDR3 is 15 residues long. Per the germline V gene, CDR1 is MNHNS and CDR2 is SASEGT. Trimming removed 1 base from V and 9 bases from J; junction bases left unmatched: 12. The CDR3 nucleotides read TGTGCCAGCAGTGAAGTGGGGGGACTACCAGTGACGCAGTACTTC. Its translation: CASSEVGGLPVTQYF.

This chain joins TRBV4-3 and TRBJ1-1; D is perhaps TRBD1 (5 bases). This CDR3 contains 13 residues. V lost 3 bases and J lost 1, with 6 bases in between. CDR1 and CDR2 (germline): LGHNA, YSLEER. This chain's CDR3 is CASSHGGNTEAFF. The CDR3, as DNA: TGCGCCAGCAGCCACGGGGGGAACACTGAAGCTTTCTTT.

This sequence joins TRBV21-1 and TRBJ1-5. TRBV21-1 is tagged as a pseudogene. CDR3 length: 14 residues. The CDR3 DNA reads as TGTGCCGGAGGCCGGGACCGATGCAATCAGCCCCAGCATTTT. Translated: CAGGRDRCNQPQHF.

V gene TRBV2 combines with J gene TRBJ2-1; no clear D. The ends were cut back, 3 bases at V and 0 bases at J, with 12 bases in the middle. CDR3 size: 16 residues. Germline V lookup: CDR1 SNHLY, CDR2 FYNNEI. CDR3 DNA sequence: TGTGCCAGCAGTGAGGAGTCGTCCCCCTCCTACAATGAGCAGTTCTTC. Translated, it gives CASSEESSPSYNEQFF. The variable domain in full, completed from reference TRBV2 and TRBJ2-1, reads EPEVTQTPSHQVTQMGQEVILRCVPISNHLYFYWYRQILGQKVEFLVSFYNNEISEKSEIFDDQFSVERPDGSNFTLKIRSTKLEDSAMYFCASSEESSPSYNEQFFGPGTRLTVL.

This rearrangement joins TRBV5-1 to TRBJ2-3; D uncertain. Germline CDR1 SGHRS, CDR2 YFSETQ. Trimming pared 5 bases from V and 4 bases from J, leaving 14 bases between. The CDR3 is 14 residues long. CDR3 DNA sequence: TGCGCCAGCAGTTCCTCCTCCGGTCCAGATACGCAGTATTTT. This gives the protein CASSSSSGPDTQYF.